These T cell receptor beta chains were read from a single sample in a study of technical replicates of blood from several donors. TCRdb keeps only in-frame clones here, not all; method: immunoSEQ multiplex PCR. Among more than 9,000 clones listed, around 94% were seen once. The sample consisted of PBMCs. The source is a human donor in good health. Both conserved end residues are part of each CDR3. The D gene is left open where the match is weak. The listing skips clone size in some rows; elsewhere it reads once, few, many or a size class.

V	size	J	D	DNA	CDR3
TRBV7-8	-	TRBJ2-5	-	TGTGCCAGCAGCTCCAACGCCGGGGTAAAAGAGACCCAGTACTTC	CASSSNAGVKETQYF
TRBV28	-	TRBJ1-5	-	TGTGCCAGCAGTCCTACAGGGAATCAGCCCCAGCATTTT	CASSPTGNQPQHF
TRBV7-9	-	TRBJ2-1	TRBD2	TGTGCCAGCAGCTTAGCTAGCGGGTTCCCCTACAATGAGCAGTTCTTC	CASSLASGFPYNEQFF
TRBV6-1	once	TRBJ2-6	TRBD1	TGTGCCAGCAGTGAAGAGGGGGCGCAAGGGGCCAACGTCCTGACTTTC	CASSEEGAQGANVLTF
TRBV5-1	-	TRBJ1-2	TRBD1	TGCGCCAGCAGCCCCAACAGGGGCTATGGCTACACCTTC	CASSPNRGYGYTF
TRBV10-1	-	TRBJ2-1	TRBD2	TGCGCCAGCAGCGACGGGGCGGGAGGTACCTATGAGCAGTTCTTC	CASSDGAGGTYEQFF
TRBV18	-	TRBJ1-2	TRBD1	TGTGCCAGCTCACCACAACAGGGGGCGAGTGGCTACACCTTC	CASSPQQGASGYTF
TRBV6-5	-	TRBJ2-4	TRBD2	TGTGCCAGCAGGAGGACTAGCGGAGACATTCAGTACTTC	CASRRTSGDIQYF
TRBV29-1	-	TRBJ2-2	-	TGCAGCGTTGAAGATCAGGGCACCGGGGAGCTGTTTTTT	CSVEDQGTGELFF
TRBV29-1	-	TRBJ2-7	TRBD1	TGCAGCGTTGAAGATCGTAATGGGACAGGGATTTCCTACGAGCAGTACTTC	CSVEDRNGTGISYEQYF
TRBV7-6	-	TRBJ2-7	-	TGTGCCAGCAGCTTAGGGTTCCGCGGGGAGAGCTCCTACGAGCAGTACTTC	CASSLGFRGESSYEQYF
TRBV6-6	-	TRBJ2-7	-	TGTGCCAGCAGTTTTCTAGGTTTAGGCGAGCAGTACTTC	CASSFLGLGEQYF
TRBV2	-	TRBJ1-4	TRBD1	TGTGCCAGCGGCCGGGACAGGGGGACTAATGAAAAACTGTTTTTT	CASGRDRGTNEKLFF
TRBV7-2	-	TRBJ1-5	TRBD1	TGTGCCAGCAGCTTATCTCGACAGGGCTGGGGCAATCAGCCCCAGCATTTT	CASSLSRQGWGNQPQHF
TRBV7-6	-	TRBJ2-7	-	TGTGCCAGCAGCCCGTTCTCCCGACAAACCTACGAGCAGTACTTC	CASSPFSRQTYEQYF
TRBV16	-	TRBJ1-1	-	TGTGCCAGCAGCCAATCGGAGAGTAACACTGAAGCTTTCTTT	CASSQSESNTEAFF
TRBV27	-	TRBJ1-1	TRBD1	TGTGCCAGCAGTTTAAGGACAGGGGGGAACACTGAAGCTTTCTTT	CASSLRTGGNTEAFF
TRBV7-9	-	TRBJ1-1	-	TGTGCCAGCAGCTCCCTTAGTGGGAACACTGAAGCTTTCTTT	CASSSLSGNTEAFF
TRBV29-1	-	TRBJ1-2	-	TGCAGCGTTGTGGGACTCATCCCTGGAGGCTACACCTTC	CSVVGLIPGGYTF
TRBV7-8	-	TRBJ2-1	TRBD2	TGTGCCAGCAGCTTCGGGACTAGCGGGATCGCCGAGCAGTTCTTC	CASSFGTSGIAEQFF
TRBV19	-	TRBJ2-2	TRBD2	TGTGCCAGTAATCTCCCGGGACTAGCGGGAGGAAGGACCGGGGAGCTGTTTTTT	CASNLPGLAGGRTGELFF
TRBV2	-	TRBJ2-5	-	TGTGCCAGCAGTGAGGCAACAGCTCAAGAGACCCAGTACTTC	CASSEATAQETQYF
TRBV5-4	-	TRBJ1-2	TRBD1	TGTGCCAGCAGCTCGGGACAGCGGCCAACAGTCAATGGCTACACCTTC	CASSSGQRPTVNGYTF
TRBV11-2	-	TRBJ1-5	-	TGTGCCAGCAGCTTAGATAGGGGCCAGCCCCAGCATTTT	CASSLDRGQPQHF
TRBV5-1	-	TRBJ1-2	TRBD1	TGCGCCAGCAGCGAAACAGGGGATACACCCGCCGGCTACACCTTC	CASSETGDTPAGYTF
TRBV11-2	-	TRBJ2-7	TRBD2	TGTGCCAGCAGCTATAGCGGGCTGACCTACGAGCAGTACTTC	CASSYSGLTYEQYF
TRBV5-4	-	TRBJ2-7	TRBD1	TGTGCCAGCAGCTGGGGGTGGGGACAGGGGAATGACGAGCAGTACTTC	CASSWGWGQGNDEQYF
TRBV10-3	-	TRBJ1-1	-	TGTGCCATCAGATTCGGGGTGACCACTGAAGCTTTCTTT	CAIRFGVTTEAFF
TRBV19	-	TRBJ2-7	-	TGTGCCAGTAGCCCCGAGGCTAGCAGAGTCTACGAGCAGTACTTC	CASSPEASRVYEQYF
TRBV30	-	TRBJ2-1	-	TGTGCCTGGAGGGCCACAGGGTGGGAGCAGTTCTTC	CAWRATGWEQFF
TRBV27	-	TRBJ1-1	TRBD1	TGTGCCAGCAGGGGAGGACAGGGGCCGACTGAAGCTTTCTTT	CASRGGQGPTEAFF
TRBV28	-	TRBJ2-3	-	TGTGCCAGCAGCCAGGGGATCAAGGGCACAGATACGCAGTATTTT	CASSQGIKGTDTQYF
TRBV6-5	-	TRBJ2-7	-	TGTGCCAGCAGTTACAGCCACAGCTACGAGCAGTACTTC	CASSYSHSYEQYF
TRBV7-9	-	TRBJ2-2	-	TGTGCCAGCAGCACTCATTGGGGGGAGAACGGGGAGCTGTTTTTT	CASSTHWGENGELFF
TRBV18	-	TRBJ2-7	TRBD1	TGTGCCAGCTCACCGACAGGGCCCGAGCAGTACTTC	CASSPTGPEQYF
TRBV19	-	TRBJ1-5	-	TGTGCCAGTACCCCTACCTTTTCTAGCAATCAACCCCAGCATTTT	CASTPTFSSNQPQHF
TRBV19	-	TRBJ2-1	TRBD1	TGTGCCAGTAGTCAAGACAGGGCGTCAATAAATGAGCAGTTCTTC	CASSQDRASINEQFF
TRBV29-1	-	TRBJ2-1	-	TGCAGCGTTGATGCAGGGGCTACCGATGAGCAGTTCTTC	CSVDAGATDEQFF
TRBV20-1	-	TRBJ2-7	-	TGCAGCGGGCGAGATTCAGGGGTGCAGTACTTC	CSGRDSGVQYF
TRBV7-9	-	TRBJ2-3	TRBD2	TGTGCCAGCAGCCGGACTAGCGGGAGGACAACAGATACGCAGTATTTT	CASSRTSGRTTDTQYF
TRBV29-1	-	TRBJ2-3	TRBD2	TGCAGCGTGGCACCTAGCGGGCCCGCGGGAGATACGCAGTATTTT	CSVAPSGPAGDTQYF
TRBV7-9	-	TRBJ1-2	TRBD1	TGTGCCAGCATCGCGGACAGGGACGGTGGCTACACCTTC	CASIADRDGGYTF
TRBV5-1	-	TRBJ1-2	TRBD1	TGCGCCAGCAGCTTGCCTGGACAGGGGACCTACTATGGCTACACCTTC	CASSLPGQGTYYGYTF
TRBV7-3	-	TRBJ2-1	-	TGTGCCAGCAGCCCCTCAGGAAGCTCCTACAATGAGCAGTTCTTC	CASSPSGSSYNEQFF
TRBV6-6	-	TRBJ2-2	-	TGTGCCAGCAGGCTTACGGGCGGGGAGCTGTTTTTT	CASRLTGGELFF
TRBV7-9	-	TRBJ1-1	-	TGTGCCAGCAGCCAACCCTCCCAGGGGGAAGCTTTCTTT	CASSQPSQGEAFF
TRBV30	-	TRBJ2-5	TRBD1	TGTGCCTGGAATAGGGGGCGTGGGGAGACCCAGTACTTC	CAWNRGRGETQYF
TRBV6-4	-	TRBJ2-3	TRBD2	TGTGCCAGCAGTGCGGGGACTAGCGGAACAGATACGCAGTATTTT	CASSAGTSGTDTQYF
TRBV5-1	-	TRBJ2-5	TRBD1	TGCGCCAGCAGCTTTGGACAGGGAGGAGAGACCCAGTACTTC	CASSFGQGGETQYF
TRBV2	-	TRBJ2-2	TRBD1	TGTGCCAGCAGTGGGGACAGGAACACCGGGGAGCTGTTTTTT	CASSGDRNTGELFF
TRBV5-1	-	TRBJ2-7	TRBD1	TGCGCCAGCAGCTTGAGCCCGCAGGGGGCCTACGAGCAGTACTTC	CASSLSPQGAYEQYF
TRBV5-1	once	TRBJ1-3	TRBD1	TGCGCCAGCAGCTGGGACAGTGGAAACACCATATATTTT	CASSWDSGNTIYF
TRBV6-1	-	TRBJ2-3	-	TGTGCCAGCGGTTGGAGAGATACGGATACGCAGTATTTT	CASGWRDTDTQYF
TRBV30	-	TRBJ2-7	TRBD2	TGTGCCTGGGGTAGCGGGACGGCCCACTACGAGCAGTACTTC	CAWGSGTAHYEQYF
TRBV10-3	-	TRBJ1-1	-	TGTGCCATCAGTGAGGGTAGTAGGCAGCAGGCCAAAAAAGCTTTCTTT	CAISEGSRQQAKKAFF